The T cell receptor beta chain under discussion was sequenced for a study of blood T cell repertoires in COVID-19. Profiled with immunoSEQ multiplex PCR; TCRdb holds only in-frame clones, not every one. The sample carries over 300,000 clones, 70% to 90% recorded once. Ages ranged from about 18 to 89 years, with residence in under 25 US areas. The CDR3 extends over 14 amino acids. Germline-derived CDR1 and CDR2 are MGHRA and YSYEKL. The V segment lost 4 bases and the J segment 3 bases; nucleotides outside the gene matches: 5. The sample comprised PBMCs or T cells enriched from blood (not recorded which). The sequence was obtained from a woman in her twenties or thirties with acute COVID-19. The gene calls are TRBV4-1 and TRBJ1-1; 7 nucleotides agree with TRBD1. Here the CDR3 DNA reads TGCGCCAGCAGCCGCCGAACAGGGGACACTGAAGCTTTCTTT. This codes for CASSRRTGDTEAFF.